The rows below give T cell receptor beta chains drawn from one sample of a study of T cell responses to AZD1222 COVID-19 vaccine. Here immunoSEQ multiplex PCR was the method, and the copy in TCRdb shows in-frame clones only, minus some. The sample lists around 140,000 clones, approximately 89% occurring once. The starting material was peripheral blood, obtained 28 days after the second AZD1222 dose. All receptors come from an adult who received the AZD1222 COVID-19 vaccine. Each CDR3 is given with its conserved first and last residue. The D gene is left open where the match is weak. Clone size is shown for a subset of rows, as once, few, many or a class of expanded clone.

V gene: TRBV11-2
J gene: TRBJ2-1
clone size: .
CDR3 length: 17
D gene: .
CDR3 DNA: TGTGCCAGCAGCTCCCTCAGAACGGGACTCTCCTACAATGAGCAGTTCTTC
CDR3 protein: CASSSLRTGLSYNEQFF

V gene: TRBV28
J gene: TRBJ1-5
clone size: once
CDR3 length: 14
D gene: TRBD1
CDR3 DNA: TGTGCCAGCAGCCCTGGGACAGGCAATCAGCCCCAGCATTTT
CDR3 protein: CASSPGTGNQPQHF

V gene: TRBV2
J gene: TRBJ1-1
clone size: .
CDR3 length: 14
D gene: TRBD1
CDR3 DNA: TGTGCCAGCAGCCCCCGGACAGGGAACACTGAAGCTTTCTTT
CDR3 protein: CASSPRTGNTEAFF

V gene: TRBV24-1
J gene: TRBJ2-2
clone size: .
CDR3 length: 16
D gene: .
CDR3 DNA: TGTGCCACCAGTGATTCTCCGGGACCCAACACCGGGGAGCTGTTTTTT
CDR3 protein: CATSDSPGPNTGELFF

V gene: TRBV7-9
J gene: TRBJ2-1
clone size: .
CDR3 length: 18
D gene: TRBD2
CDR3 DNA: TGTGCCAGCAGCGCCACCGGGACTAGCGGGAGGGCCGATCATGAGCAGTTCTTC
CDR3 protein: CASSATGTSGRADHEQFF

V gene: TRBV7-2
J gene: TRBJ2-7
clone size: .
CDR3 length: 14
D gene: TRBD1
CDR3 DNA: TGTGCCAGCAGCTTAGCGACAGGGGTATACGAGCAGTACTTC
CDR3 protein: CASSLATGVYEQYF

V gene: TRBV4-1
J gene: TRBJ1-1
clone size: .
CDR3 length: 18
D gene: TRBD1
CDR3 DNA: TGCGCCAGCAGCCAAGGAGGTCAGGGGGCCGGCATGAACACTGAAGCTTTCTTT
CDR3 protein: CASSQGGQGAGMNTEAFF

V gene: TRBV7-9
J gene: TRBJ1-6
clone size: .
CDR3 length: 19
D gene: .
CDR3 DNA: TGTGCCAGCAGCTTAGGGGGGAGGGGACTCCAAGGGGTCGATTCACCCCTCCACTTT
CDR3 protein: CASSLGGRGLQGVDSPLHF

V gene: TRBV5-1
J gene: TRBJ2-7
clone size: .
CDR3 length: 15
D gene: .
CDR3 DNA: TGCGCCAGCAGCTTGGAAAGGAGTTCCACCTACGAGCAGTACTTC
CDR3 protein: CASSLERSSTYEQYF

V gene: TRBV6-4
J gene: TRBJ1-4
clone size: .
CDR3 length: 15
D gene: TRBD1
CDR3 DNA: TGTGCCAGCAGCCAAGACCCGGGACAGGGAGAAAAACTGTTTTTT
CDR3 protein: CASSQDPGQGEKLFF

V gene: TRBV3-1/TRBV3-2
J gene: TRBJ2-5
clone size: .
CDR3 length: 14
D gene: .
CDR3 DNA: TGTGCCAGCAGCCGACGGTCTGCAGAGGAGACCCAGTACTTC
CDR3 protein: CASSRRSAEETQYF

V gene: TRBV7-2
J gene: TRBJ2-7
clone size: .
CDR3 length: 13
D gene: .
CDR3 DNA: TGTGCCAGCAGCTTAGGATACCTGTACGAGCAGTACTTC
CDR3 protein: CASSLGYLYEQYF

V gene: TRBV19
J gene: TRBJ2-7
clone size: .
CDR3 length: 16
D gene: TRBD2
CDR3 DNA: TGTGCCAGTAGTATAGTAGCCGGGACTAGCGGGATCGAGCAGTACTTC
CDR3 protein: CASSIVAGTSGIEQYF

V gene: TRBV6-5
J gene: TRBJ1-3
clone size: .
CDR3 length: 14
D gene: .
CDR3 DNA: TGTGCCAGCAGACCCACAGGGCCTGGAAACACCATATATTTT
CDR3 protein: CASRPTGPGNTIYF

V gene: TRBV7-8
J gene: TRBJ2-3
clone size: .
CDR3 length: 16
D gene: TRBD2
CDR3 DNA: TGTGCCAGCAGCTTCAGGACTAGCGGGTACACAGATACGCAGTATTTT
CDR3 protein: CASSFRTSGYTDTQYF

V gene: TRBV19
J gene: TRBJ2-7
clone size: .
CDR3 length: 17
D gene: TRBD2
CDR3 DNA: TGTGCCAGTAGTCCCCCCGGGACTAGCGGGAGAATGGATGAGCAGTACTTC
CDR3 protein: CASSPPGTSGRMDEQYF

V gene: TRBV11-2
J gene: TRBJ1-4
clone size: .
CDR3 length: 17
D gene: TRBD1
CDR3 DNA: TGTGCCAGCACCCCCGTCCCGGGACAGGCCCCGGGCGAAAAACTGTTTTTT
CDR3 protein: CASTPVPGQAPGEKLFF

V gene: TRBV28
J gene: TRBJ2-2
clone size: .
CDR3 length: 14
D gene: .
CDR3 DNA: TGTGCCAGCACCCTCCGCGCGGGGACCGGGGAGCTGTTTTTT
CDR3 protein: CASTLRAGTGELFF

V gene: TRBV6-6
J gene: TRBJ1-3
clone size: .
CDR3 length: 15
D gene: .
CDR3 DNA: TGTGCCAGCACCCGGGGTTTAGGAACTGGAAACACCATATATTTT
CDR3 protein: CASTRGLGTGNTIYF

V gene: TRBV11-2
J gene: TRBJ2-7
clone size: once
CDR3 length: 16
D gene: .
CDR3 DNA: TGTGCCAGCAGCTTAGATTCGTACGGGCGATCCTACGAGCAGTACTTC
CDR3 protein: CASSLDSYGRSYEQYF

V gene: TRBV6-5
J gene: TRBJ1-2
clone size: .
CDR3 length: 11
D gene: TRBD1
CDR3 DNA: TGTGCCAGCGGACAGGCCTACGGCTACACCTTC
CDR3 protein: CASGQAYGYTF

V gene: TRBV5-8
J gene: TRBJ1-5
clone size: .
CDR3 length: 14
D gene: .
CDR3 DNA: TGTGCCAGCAGCTTCGGGTACGGCAATCAGCCCCAGCATTTT
CDR3 protein: CASSFGYGNQPQHF

V gene: TRBV5-4
J gene: TRBJ2-5
clone size: .
CDR3 length: 14
D gene: .
CDR3 DNA: TGTGCCAGCAGCCCCGACAGGTCCACTAAGACCCAGTACTTC
CDR3 protein: CASSPDRSTKTQYF

V gene: TRBV5-6
J gene: TRBJ1-1
clone size: .
CDR3 length: 15
D gene: .
CDR3 DNA: TGTGCCAGCAGCTTGGATGTGGGGAGGAACACTGAAGCTTTCTTT
CDR3 protein: CASSLDVGRNTEAFF

V gene: TRBV6-5
J gene: TRBJ2-7
clone size: .
CDR3 length: 14
D gene: .
CDR3 DNA: TGTGCCAGCAGAATGACAGGTCTCTCCTACGAGCAGTACTTC
CDR3 protein: CASRMTGLSYEQYF

V gene: TRBV7-2
J gene: TRBJ1-2
clone size: .
CDR3 length: 13
D gene: TRBD1
CDR3 DNA: TGTGCCAGCAGTCCACAGGGGCGTGCGGGCTACACCTTC
CDR3 protein: CASSPQGRAGYTF

V gene: TRBV13
J gene: TRBJ2-7
clone size: .
CDR3 length: 12
D gene: TRBD1
CDR3 DNA: TGTGCCAGCAGCGGACAGGGCTACGAGCAGTACTTC
CDR3 protein: CASSGQGYEQYF

V gene: TRBV6-2/TRBV6-3
J gene: TRBJ2-1
clone size: .
CDR3 length: 16
D gene: TRBD2
CDR3 DNA: TGTGCCAGCAGTTACCTCACTAGCGGGGGCTACGATGAGCAGTTCTTC
CDR3 protein: CASSYLTSGGYDEQFF

V gene: TRBV4-2
J gene: TRBJ1-3
clone size: .
CDR3 length: 17
D gene: TRBD1
CDR3 DNA: TGTGCCAGCAGCCAAGAGACAGGGGTTGACTCTGGAAACACCATATATTTT
CDR3 protein: CASSQETGVDSGNTIYF

V gene: TRBV19
J gene: TRBJ1-1
clone size: .
CDR3 length: 13
D gene: .
CDR3 DNA: TGTGCCAGTAGTGAACGAAGGGACACTGAAGCTTTCTTT
CDR3 protein: CASSERRDTEAFF

V gene: TRBV24-1
J gene: TRBJ2-1
clone size: .
CDR3 length: 17
D gene: TRBD2
CDR3 DNA: TGTGCCACCAGTGATTCGCGGACTAGCGGGAGCATGGATGAGCAGTTCTTC
CDR3 protein: CATSDSRTSGSMDEQFF

V gene: TRBV4-1
J gene: TRBJ2-7
clone size: .
CDR3 length: 15
D gene: TRBD1
CDR3 DNA: TGCGCCAGCAGCCAAGCCCCGGGACAGGGTTACGAGCAGTACTTC
CDR3 protein: CASSQAPGQGYEQYF

V gene: TRBV6-2/TRBV6-3
J gene: TRBJ2-7
clone size: .
CDR3 length: 13
D gene: TRBD2
CDR3 DNA: TGTGCCAGCAGTTTCCCTAGCGGTTACGAGCAGTACTTC
CDR3 protein: CASSFPSGYEQYF

V gene: TRBV30
J gene: TRBJ2-5
clone size: .
CDR3 length: 13
D gene: .
CDR3 DNA: TGTGCCTGGAGAGGTGGGGCGCGGGAGACCCAGTACTTC
CDR3 protein: CAWRGGARETQYF

V gene: TRBV27
J gene: TRBJ1-2
clone size: .
CDR3 length: 14
D gene: .
CDR3 DNA: TGTGCCAGCAGTTTCGCCACGGGGCCTCGCGGCTACACCTTC
CDR3 protein: CASSFATGPRGYTF

V gene: TRBV6-2/TRBV6-3
J gene: TRBJ2-5
clone size: once
CDR3 length: 12
D gene: .
CDR3 DNA: TGTGCCAGCAGTTACGCGGACCGCAAATCCAACTTC
CDR3 protein: CASSYADRKSNF

V gene: TRBV24-1
J gene: TRBJ2-7
clone size: .
CDR3 length: 12
D gene: .
CDR3 DNA: TGTGCCACAGGGGACGGCTCCTACGAGCAGTACTTC
CDR3 protein: CATGDGSYEQYF

V gene: TRBV19
J gene: TRBJ2-3
clone size: few
CDR3 length: 14
D gene: TRBD2
CDR3 DNA: TGTGCCAGTAGCAAGCGGGACCCCAGGGATACGCAGTATTTT
CDR3 protein: CASSKRDPRDTQYF

V gene: TRBV5-4
J gene: TRBJ2-7
clone size: .
CDR3 length: 13
D gene: .
CDR3 DNA: TGTGCCAGCAGCTTGACAGATTTAGCGGAGCAGTACTTC
CDR3 protein: CASSLTDLAEQYF

V gene: TRBV18
J gene: TRBJ2-3
clone size: .
CDR3 length: 12
D gene: .
CDR3 DNA: TGTGCCAGCTCACCGGTCTCCCAAGCGCAGTATTTT
CDR3 protein: CASSPVSQAQYF

V gene: TRBV27
J gene: TRBJ1-4
clone size: .
CDR3 length: 18
D gene: TRBD1
CDR3 DNA: TGTGCCAGCAGTCCGACGGGACAGAGCCCTGCAACTAATGAAAAACTGTTTTTT
CDR3 protein: CASSPTGQSPATNEKLFF

V gene: TRBV10-3
J gene: TRBJ1-6
clone size: .
CDR3 length: 14
D gene: TRBD1
CDR3 DNA: TGTGCCATCAGTGAAGGGGGCAATAATTCACCCCTCCACTTT
CDR3 protein: CAISEGGNNSPLHF

V gene: TRBV12-3/TRBV12-4
J gene: TRBJ1-5
clone size: .
CDR3 length: 13
D gene: .
CDR3 DNA: TGTGCCAGCAGGCAGGGGTACAATCAGCCCCAGCATTTT
CDR3 protein: CASRQGYNQPQHF

V gene: TRBV27
J gene: TRBJ2-7
clone size: once
CDR3 length: 14
D gene: .
CDR3 DNA: TGTGCCAGCAGGACCGGGTACACCTCCTACGAGCAGTACTTC
CDR3 protein: CASRTGYTSYEQYF

V gene: TRBV28
J gene: TRBJ1-2
clone size: .
CDR3 length: 9
D gene: .
CDR3 DNA: TGTGCCAGCGGCTATGGCTACACCTTC
CDR3 protein: CASGYGYTF

V gene: TRBV19
J gene: TRBJ2-7
clone size: .
CDR3 length: 13
D gene: .
CDR3 DNA: TGTGCCAGTAGTATCGGCAGGGCCTACGAGCAGTACTTC
CDR3 protein: CASSIGRAYEQYF

V gene: TRBV4-3
J gene: TRBJ1-6
clone size: .
CDR3 length: 15
D gene: .
CDR3 DNA: TGCGCCAGCCAAAAGGTTTGGGAGCATAATTCACCCCTCCACTTT
CDR3 protein: CASQKVWEHNSPLHF